These T cell receptor beta chains were read from a single sample in a study of blood T cell repertoires in COVID-19. The data were produced by immunoSEQ multiplex PCR, yet TCRdb's version contains in-frame clones alone and is incomplete. The sample carries approximately 63,000 clones, roughly 88% recorded once. Sequenced: peripheral blood. The receptors stem from an elderly woman with active COVID-19. Both conserved end residues are part of each CDR3. Each record gives: J gene, V gene, CDR3 protein.

TRBJ2-5	TRBV5-4	CASSLVAGGPETQYF
TRBJ2-1	TRBV2	CASSDPGLAGGLRDEQFF
TRBJ2-2	TRBV4-1	CASSQRGNEPNTGELFF
TRBJ2-7	TRBV29-1	CSAGVRDTYGEQYF
TRBJ2-5	TRBV15	CATSRDWTGEETQYF
TRBJ1-5	TRBV19	CASSFPWGSDQPQHF
TRBJ1-6	TRBV19	CASSPESYSPLHF
TRBJ2-3	TRBV5-1	CASSAPGTDTQYF
TRBJ1-1	TRBV3-1/TRBV3-2	CASSRQVGRTEAFF
TRBJ1-1	TRBV6-5	CASSYSGGVNTEAFF
TRBJ2-7	TRBV6-5	CASSYGLSYEQYF
TRBJ2-7	TRBV4-3	CASSREGQGGYEQYF
TRBJ2-5	TRBV7-8	CASSLGGDQETQYF
TRBJ1-1	TRBV18	CASSPMGGTTEAFF
TRBJ2-5	TRBV4-3	CASSQAYRGGLETQYF
TRBJ1-6	TRBV9	CASSAEVNSPLHF
TRBJ2-2	TRBV27	CASSLSLRDRSGTGELFF
TRBJ2-1	TRBV5-6	CASSLAGAGANNEQFF
TRBJ2-7	TRBV5-6	CASSWDRDEQYF
TRBJ1-1	TRBV5-1	CASSLVSDTEAFF
TRBJ2-2	TRBV28	CASSGQGFGTGELFF
TRBJ1-6	TRBV9	CASSVGRQNSPLHF
TRBJ2-5	TRBV2	CASSKTRGETQYF
TRBJ1-5	TRBV7-9	CASSSLNDRQPQHF
TRBJ2-5	TRBV3-1/TRBV3-2	CASSQETGEETQYF
TRBJ2-1	TRBV4-2	CASSQGLAGGPYNEQFF
TRBJ1-2	TRBV5-1	CASSLQQGNYGYTF
TRBJ1-2	TRBV5-4	CASSHPTVNYGYTF
TRBJ2-7	TRBV3-1/TRBV3-2	CASSRLNYEQYF
TRBJ2-3	TRBV5-4	CASSPWGGQSTDTQYF
TRBJ2-2	TRBV12-5	CASAYWRGAGGELFF
TRBJ1-1	TRBV4-2	CASSQDGGLGDTEAFF
TRBJ2-4	TRBV10-3	CAISERLSVENIQYF
TRBJ2-3	TRBV5-1	CASSSGGLPADTQYF
TRBJ2-3	TRBV14	CASSQFELAGGQYF
TRBJ1-1	TRBV18	CASSPQGSGLVEAFF
TRBJ2-1	TRBV28	CASTGVAGASSYNEQFF
TRBJ1-1	TRBV19	CASSRGQGAANTEAFF
TRBJ2-3	TRBV7-2	CASSFDRNTDTQYF
TRBJ1-3	TRBV10-3	CAIRIDRGLGNTIYF
TRBJ2-5	TRBV29-1	CSVRSGGWETQYF
TRBJ2-3	TRBV7-2	CASLLADRFTDTQYF
TRBJ1-2	TRBV5-4	CASSLDRAYGYTF
TRBJ2-3	TRBV5-1	CASRVNRGTDTQYF
TRBJ2-1	TRBV18	CASSIERLNEQFF
TRBJ2-1	TRBV7-2	CASSFGLAGGQGEQFF
TRBJ2-7	TRBV30	CAWSLGQGAEQYF
TRBJ1-4	TRBV7-9	CASSQGQGGTNEKLFF
TRBJ2-7	TRBV28	CASSNLRHEQYF
TRBJ2-2	TRBV6-5	CASSSSGGAGELFF
TRBJ2-1	TRBV5-6	CASSSNGLAGHGEQFF
TRBJ2-7	TRBV18	CASSPPPPRGLYEQYF
TRBJ2-5	TRBV19	CASSRSNRGQETQYF
TRBJ2-1	TRBV5-1	CASSLNGGPYNEQFF
TRBJ2-7	TRBV6-5	CASNPPGRYEQYF
TRBJ2-2	TRBV3-1/TRBV3-2	CASSQVIEGGELFF
TRBJ2-5	TRBV9	CASSVNLEVGETQYF